This is a list of T cell receptor beta chains from one sample in a study of T cell responses to AZD1222 COVID-19 vaccine. The protocol was immunoSEQ multiplex PCR, while the TCRdb copy is restricted to in-frame clones and leaves out a portion. The top ten clones hold around 9.9% of a sample with under 85,000 clones, 88% of them seen once. The specimen comprised peripheral blood, sampled on day 0 of AZD1222 vaccination. These receptor sequences come from an adult in good health. Each CDR3 is given with its conserved first and last residue. A D gene is named only where the DNA matches it firmly. Clone size is not always given. Where it is, it says once, few, many or a class for expanded clones.

>TRBD2|NA|TRBV6-4|TRBJ2-1
TGTGCCAGCAGTGTGGGGGGGAACAGCTTCAGCTCCTACAATGAGCAGTTCTTC
CASSVGGNSFSSYNEQFF
>TRBD1|NA|TRBV3-1/TRBV3-2|TRBJ1-2
TGTGCCAGCAGCCAAGCCTTTATTCCAGGGGGAACTGTCGGCTACACCTTC
CASSQAFIPGGTVGYTF
>NA|NA|TRBV19|TRBJ1-2
TGTGCCAGTAGGGTTGGTGAGGGGCTGCAGTATGGCTACACCTTC
CASRVGEGLQYGYTF
>NA|NA|TRBV5-6|TRBJ1-3
TGTGCCAGCAGCCCTCAGTGGCAGCAAGGAAACACCATATATTTT
CASSPQWQQGNTIYF
>TRBD1|NA|TRBV11-2|TRBJ1-4
TGTGCCAGCAGCCCCGGGACAGGGAGGGCCAAACTGTTTTTT
CASSPGTGRAKLFF
>NA|NA|TRBV3-1/TRBV3-2|TRBJ2-1
TGTGCCAGCAGCCAAGACGTTCGGGCGCAATTCTTC
CASSQDVRAQFF
>TRBD1|NA|TRBV28|TRBJ1-1
TGTGCCAGCAGTGTCGGACAGGGATACACTGAAGCTTTCTTT
CASSVGQGYTEAFF
>TRBD1|NA|TRBV10-3|TRBJ1-2
TGTGCCATCAGTGGGGACAGGGAGTATGGCTACACCTTC
CAISGDREYGYTF
>NA|few|TRBV7-9|TRBJ1-1
TGTGCCAGCAGCTTAGGGCGGATGAACACTGAAGCTTTCTTT
CASSLGRMNTEAFF
>NA|NA|TRBV19|TRBJ2-7
TGTGCCAGTAGTAACCGCCAGGGGAACTACGAGCAGTACTTC
CASSNRQGNYEQYF